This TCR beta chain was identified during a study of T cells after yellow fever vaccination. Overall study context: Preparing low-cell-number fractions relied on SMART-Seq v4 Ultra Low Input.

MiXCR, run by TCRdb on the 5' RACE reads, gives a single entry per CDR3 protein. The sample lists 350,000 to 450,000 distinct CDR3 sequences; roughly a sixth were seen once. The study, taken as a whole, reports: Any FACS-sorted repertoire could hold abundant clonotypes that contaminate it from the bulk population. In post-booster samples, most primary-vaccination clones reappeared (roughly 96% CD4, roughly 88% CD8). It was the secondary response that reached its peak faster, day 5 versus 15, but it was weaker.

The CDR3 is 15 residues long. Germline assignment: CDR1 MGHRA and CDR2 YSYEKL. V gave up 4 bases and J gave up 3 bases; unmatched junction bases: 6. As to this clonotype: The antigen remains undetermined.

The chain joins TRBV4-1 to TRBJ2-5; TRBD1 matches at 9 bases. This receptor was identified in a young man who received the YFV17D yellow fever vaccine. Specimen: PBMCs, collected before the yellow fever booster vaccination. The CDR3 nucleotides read TGCGCCAGCAGCCGGAAGGGACAGGGTAAAGAGACCCAGTACTTC. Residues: CASSRKGQGKETQYF.